This TCR beta chain is from a study of OX40 agonist ivuxolimab in advanced cancers. Study as a whole: Patients with hepatocellular carcinoma, melanoma, renal cell or head and neck cancer made up the dose-escalation patients.

Germline V gene sequence: CDR1 MDHEN, CDR2 SYDVKM. Trimming pared 6 bases from V and 1 base from J, leaving 3 bases between. The CDR3 sequence is 12 residues long. Regarding this clone: Its matching antigen is unknown.

Here immunoSEQ multiplex PCR was the method, and the copy in TCRdb shows in-frame clones only, minus some. The table lists 65,000 or so clones, around four fifths of them singletons, with 3% to 4% in the top ten. The study's findings and limits: Relative to CD4+, CD8+ T cells held more expanded clones on average. Determination of antigen specificity was not performed for the expanded peripheral T cells. The CD4+ and CD8+ T cells in the blood had expanded clonally by week 6 at 0.1 to 3.0 mg/kg.

Sequenced material: CD4+ or CD8+ T cells sorted from blood, taken in a trial of the OX40 agonist ivuxolimab. V usage is TRBV28 and J usage is TRBJ2-2; D call uncertain. The TCR comes from an adult with an advanced solid tumor such as melanoma, head and neck, liver or kidney cancer. In nucleotides, the CDR3 is TGTGCCAGCAGCCTGAACACCGGGGAGCTGTTTTTT. Protein: CASSLNTGELFF.